A single sample is the source of the 10 T cell receptor beta chains below, sequenced in a study of T-cell memory formation after mild COVID-19. TCRdb used MiXCR to reprocess the 5' RACE reads, holding one entry per CDR3 protein. The sample has some 450,000 distinct CDR3 sequences, about 20% seen once. Source material: PBMCs or a T cell subset sorted from them (not recorded which). The receptors here all came from an adult woman who had mild COVID-19 (a few samples of this study predate the infection). Cell type and time point are not known.

This clonotype was counted at least ten times. V and J are TRBV29-1 and TRBJ2-7; 8 nucleotides line up with TRBD1. The V gene's germline CDR1 is SQVTM and CDR2 ANQGSEA. This CDR3 has 12 amino acids. V lost 4 bases and J lost 4; bases outside the gene matches: 3. CDR3 nucleotides: TGCAGCGTTGGGACAGGGAGATACGAGCAGTACTTC. This translates into CSVGTGRYEQYF.

The J gene is TRBJ1-1, the V gene TRBV7-9; D is unclear. This CDR3 region has 15 residues. Germline V lookup: CDR1 SEHNR, CDR2 FQNEAQ (reference sequence). Between the trimmed V and J ends, which lost 5 bases and 0 bases, there was a span of 13 bases. CDR3 residues: CASSPQRLLNTEAFF. The CDR3, as DNA: TGTGCCAGCAGCCCACAACGCCTTTTGAACACTGAAGCTTTCTTT.

This clonotype appeared many times. The rearrangement joins TRBV5-1 to TRBJ1-3, with D uncertain. This CDR3 has 17 residues. Germline assignment: CDR1 SGHRS and CDR2 YFSETQ. V was trimmed by 0 bases and J by 1 base, leaving 14 bases between them. CDR3 bases: TGCGCCAGCAGCTTGGCCGGAGGGTCGCAGTCTGGAAACACCATATATTTT. Its translation: CASSLAGGSQSGNTIYF.

This clonotype occurred a few times. V is TRBV5-1 and J is TRBJ2-2; the D gene is possibly TRBD1 (6 bases). Germline V gene data show CDR1 as SGHRS and CDR2 as YFSETQ. V dropped 3 bases and J dropped 5 bases, with 8 bases sitting between them. The CDR3 is made up of 13 amino acids. CDR3 residues: CASSWQGTGELFF. CDR3 coding DNA: TGCGCCAGCAGCTGGCAGGGGACCGGGGAGCTGTTTTTT.

There are a few counts of this clonotype. The rearrangement uses TRBV4-2 and TRBJ1-1; no reliable D call. With 0 bases removed from V and 3 bases from J, the gap between germline ends came to 8 bases. Germline V gene lookup returns CDR1 LGHNA and CDR2 YNFKEQ. The CDR3 consists of 14 residues. The CDR3 DNA sequence: TGTGCCAGCAGCCAAGATAGAAGGGACACTGAAGCTTTCTTT. Its translation: CASSQDRRDTEAFF.

This clonotype occurred many times. The chain uses TRBV5-1 and TRBJ2-1; 9 bases align to TRBD1. The V segment lost 5 bases and the J segment 4 bases; nucleotides outside the gene matches: 16. This CDR3 is built from 18 residues. Germline CDR1 is SGHRS and CDR2 is YFSETQ. This chain's CDR3 is CASRSGTGKGKRYNEQFF. The DNA of the CDR3 is TGCGCCAGCAGGAGCGGGACAGGGAAGGGAAAACGTTACAATGAGCAGTTCTTC.

There are a few counts of this clonotype. The CDR3 sequence: CSARDRWDIRKRMNTEAFF. The CDR3 nucleotides are TGCAGTGCTAGAGATCGATGGGACATTAGAAAACGGATGAACACTGAAGCTTTCTTT. The genes are TRBV20-1 and TRBJ1-1, with TRBD1 as a possible D gene (6 bases). The CDR3 extends over 19 amino acids. Per the germline V gene, CDR1 is DFQATT and CDR2 is SNEGSKA (reference sequence). V was pared by 0 bases and J by 0 bases, with 23 bases between.

The gene calls are TRBV12-3 or TRBV12-4 and TRBJ1-2; TRBD1 agrees at 11 bases. CDR3 length equals 15 residues. The junction had 6 bases not matched to a gene; V was cut back by 5 bases and J by 4 bases. The CDR3 region has the DNA TGTGCCAGCAGTATAGGGACAGGGGGGATCTATGGCTACACCTTC. It codes for CASSIGTGGIYGYTF.

This clonotype turned up a few times. The chain couples TRBV7-2 to TRBJ2-7; TRBD1 agrees at 7 bases. The CDR3 contains 16 residues. CDR1 is SGHTA, CDR2 FQGNSA, per germline. Unmatched junction bases numbered 6, after V lost 0 bases and J lost 1 base. CDR3 nucleotide sequence: TGTGCCAGCAGCTTAGCTTCAGGGGGAATGTCCTACGAGCAGTACTTC. Protein sequence: CASSLASGGMSYEQYF.

The rearrangement uses TRBV7-8 and TRBJ2-1; D tentatively fits TRBD1 or TRBD2 (5 bases each). This CDR3 comprises 11 residues. The V end was cut by 10 bases, the J end by 6 bases, with 10 bases between. The germline V gene encodes CDR1 SGHVS and CDR2 FQNEAQ. In nucleotides, the CDR3 is TGTGCCACGGGGACCTTCAATGAGCAGTTCTTC. It encodes CATGTFNEQFF.